Each of the 10 T cell receptor beta chains below was sequenced from the same sample in a study of CD8 T cells in Susac syndrome. RNA in amounts of roughly 0.5 to 1 ug was reverse transcribed with random hexamers. TCRdb analysed the immunoSEQ multiplex PCR reads with MiXCR anew, one entry per CDR3 protein. The sample consists of about 82,000 distinct CDR3 sequences, 95% to 96% of them appearing once. The specimen was CD8+ T cells from PBMCs. Receptors were obtained from a human donor with Susac syndrome.

This chain connects TRBV4-3 to TRBJ1-2; 8 bases line up with TRBD1. CDR3 length equals 14 residues. The V segment lost 2 bases and the J segment 8 bases; nucleotides outside the gene matches: 7. Per germline, CDR1 LGHNA and CDR2 YSLEER. In nucleotides, the CDR3 is TGCGCCAGCAGCCAACAGTTCCGACAGGGGGGCTACACCTTC. Translation gives CASSQQFRQGGYTF.

J is TRBJ1-1 and V is TRBV7-8; D not certain. Germline-derived CDR1 and CDR2 are SGHVS and FQNEAQ. V shed 3 bases and J shed 8 bases, with 10 bases lying between them. The CDR3 contains 12 residues. The chain's CDR3 is CASSFGPQEAFF. In nucleotides, the CDR3 is TGTGCCAGCAGCTTCGGGCCCCAGGAAGCTTTCTTT.

This chain uses TRBV10-2 with TRBJ1-1, with TRBD1 matching 8 bases. CDR3 length: 16 amino acids. After removal of 6 bases from V and 2 bases from J, the junction contained 11 bases not matched to a gene. In germline, CDR1 is WSHSY, CDR2 SAAADI. The CDR3 DNA is TGCGCCAGCAGGATGCTGGTCAGGGGGCGAAACACTGAAGCTTTCTTT. This translates into CASRMLVRGRNTEAFF.

This rearrangement joins TRBV4-3 to TRBJ2-5, with 11 bases that match TRBD1. The CDR3 sequence is 15 residues long. CDR1 is LGHNA and CDR2 is YSLEER in the germline V gene. The V gene end was trimmed by 2 bases and the J gene end by 4 bases; junction bases not matched to a gene: 3. This CDR3 reads CASSQRTGGTETQYF. CDR3 DNA sequence: TGCGCCAGCAGCCAAAGGACAGGGGGCACAGAGACCCAGTACTTC.

The chain carries TRBV6-6 and TRBJ2-5; D uncertain. The CDR3 covers 13 residues. Trimming shortened V by 5 bases and J by 5 bases, and 12 bases separated the two germline ends. Germline values: CDR1 MNHNY, CDR2 SVGAGI (reference sequence). DNA of the CDR3: TGTGCCAGCAGTGGCGCGGCCGGGGAGACCCAGTACTTC. Translation gives CASSGAAGETQYF.

The V call is TRBV12-3 or TRBV12-4, the J call TRBJ1-5, with unresolved D. The CDR3 consists of 14 residues. Trimming took off 3 bases at V and 5 bases at J, with 11 bases between the two ends. CDR3 sequence reads: CASSFGQDYQPQHF. CDR3 nucleotides: TGTGCCAGCAGTTTTGGGCAAGATTATCAGCCCCAGCATTTT.

This chain uses TRBV5-6 with TRBJ2-5; D may match TRBD1 or TRBD2 (5 bases each). Trimming cost V 4 bases and J 7 bases, with 20 bases left between them. The germline gives CDR1 SGHDT, CDR2 YYEEEE. CDR3 length: 15 residues. The CDR3 spells CASSPPGQGVGTQYF. The DNA of the CDR3 is TGTGCCAGCAGCCCCCCGGGGCAGGGAGTTGGGACCCAGTACTTC.

The chain is built from TRBV30 and TRBJ1-1, with TRBD1 matching 9 bases. Trimming at V came to 1 base and at J to 4 bases, leaving 7 bases not matched to a gene. The CDR3 is made up of 15 amino acids. Germline assignment: CDR1 GTSNPN and CDR2 SVGIG (reference sequence). CDR3 sequence: CAWSETQGAFTEAFF. The CDR3 bases are TGTGCCTGGAGTGAAACACAGGGGGCGTTCACTGAAGCTTTCTTT.

This clonotype was observed a single time. This chain uses TRBV12-3 or TRBV12-4 with TRBJ1-2; D call uncertain. V lost 7 bases and J lost 3, with 15 bases in between. CDR3 size: 14 residues. The CDR3 spells CASNLGGNDYGYTF. The CDR3 DNA follows: TGTGCCAGCAACTTAGGAGGGAACGACTATGGCTACACCTTC.

This clonotype was seen a single time. The rearrangement joins TRBV7-9 to TRBJ2-6; 12 bases are shared with TRBD1. V dropped 6 bases and J dropped 2; count of bases not matched to a gene: 8. Looked up from germline, CDR1 is SEHNR and CDR2 is FQNEAQ (reference sequence). This CDR3 comprises 18 residues. The CDR3 DNA reads TGTGCCAGCAGGTTAACTGGGACAGGGGGCGCTGGGGCCAACGTCCTGACTTTC. It encodes CASRLTGTGGAGANVLTF.